Each of the 21 T cell receptor beta chains below was sequenced from the same sample in a study of blood T cell repertoires in COVID-19. Profiled with immunoSEQ multiplex PCR; TCRdb holds only in-frame clones, not every one. The repertoire includes 90,000 to 140,000 clones, about three quarters of them detected once, and roughly a fifth sits in the top ten. Sample: peripheral blood. Receptor source: a woman in her sixties or seventies with acute or convalescent COVID-19.

This clone has only one observation. The gene calls are TRBV12-3 or TRBV12-4 and TRBJ1-4; D ambiguous. V lost 5 bases and J lost 7, with 8 bases in between. There are 12 residues in the CDR3. CDR3 residues: CASSDIGEKLFF. CDR3 in DNA: TGTGCCAGCAGTGATATCGGTGAAAAACTGTTTTTT.

This chain connects TRBV13 to TRBJ1-2; tentative D call: TRBD1 (5 bases). The CDR3 consists of 16 residues. V lost 6 bases and J lost 4, with 21 bases in between. Germline values: CDR1 PRHDT, CDR2 FYEKMQ (reference sequence). The CDR3 DNA is TGTGCCAGCAGTCGGGGGGAGAGGGGCGGTAGCTATGGCTACACCTTC. Protein sequence: CASSRGERGGSYGYTF.

Only one count was recorded for this clone. The same CDR3 arises from other DNA sequences in this sample as well. This rearrangement joins TRBV18 to TRBJ1-1; D is ambiguous. This CDR3 is 13 amino acids long. The V end lost 3 bases, the J end lost 1 base, and 6 bases lay between the germline ends. Per the germline V gene, CDR1 is KGHSH and CDR2 is LQKENI. CDR3 nucleotides: TGTGCCAGCTCACCCGACAAGAACACTGAAGCTTTCTTT. Translated: CASSPDKNTEAFF.

The genes are TRBV28 and TRBJ1-5, with 7 nucleotides matching TRBD1. The V gene end was trimmed by 6 bases and the J gene end by 0 bases; junction bases not matched to a gene: 8. Germline loops: CDR1 MDHEN, CDR2 SYDVKM. CDR3 length: 16 amino acids. CDR3 nucleotides: TGTGCCAGCAGCAGGAGGGGGCTTAATAGCAATCAGCCCCAGCATTTT. It encodes CASSRRGLNSNQPQHF.

The genes are TRBV7-9 and TRBJ2-5; the match to TRBD2 covers 8 bases. The J segment lost 5 bases and the V segment lost 6 bases, leaving 8 bases of the junction unmatched. Germline V gives CDR1 SEHNR, CDR2 FQNEAQ (reference sequence). This CDR3 has 14 amino acids. In DNA, the CDR3 is TGTGCCAGCAGGGGAGCGGGGGTGCTGGAGACCCAGTACTTC. It encodes CASRGAGVLETQYF.

The count of this clone is one. The rearrangement links TRBV19 to TRBJ1-1; unclear D gene. The CDR3 has 15 amino acids. The V and J ends lost 7 bases and 0 bases respectively, with 15 bases between them. Germline V gene sequence: CDR1 LNHDA, CDR2 SQIVND (reference sequence). Here the CDR3 reads CASKVSLTMNTEAFF. The CDR3 nucleotides read TGTGCCAGTAAGGTCAGCCTCACTATGAACACTGAAGCTTTCTTT.

This clone has more than one count but fewer than ten. This chain connects TRBV10-3 to TRBJ2-1, with 12 nucleotides matching TRBD2. Germline assignment: CDR1 ENHRY and CDR2 SYGVKD. V gave up 7 bases and J gave up 0 bases; unmatched junction bases: 10. The CDR3 has 18 residues. The CDR3 bases are TGTGCCATCACTTCGACTAGCGGGGGCCATTACTCCTACAATGAGCAGTTCTTC. Amino acids: CAITSTSGGHYSYNEQFF.

This clone was counted once. The rearrangement links TRBV6-5 to TRBJ1-1; D is uncertain. Germline CDR1 is MNHEY and CDR2 is SVGAGI. V lost 4 bases, J lost 6 bases, and 12 bases lay in between. The CDR3 length is 13 residues. CDR3 in amino acids: CASSSGRGPEAFF. CDR3 nucleotide sequence: TGTGCCAGCAGTTCTGGGAGAGGTCCTGAAGCTTTCTTT.

The J gene is TRBJ2-1, the V gene TRBV3-1 (or the pseudogene TRBV3-2), with 10 bases matching TRBD2. Germline V CDR1 and CDR2: LGHDT, YNNKEL (reference sequence). The CDR3 loop spans 16 amino acids. Unmatched junction bases numbered 7, after V lost 3 bases and J lost 5 bases. CDR3 in amino acids: CASSHPAGGPNNEQFF. CDR3 sequence (DNA): TGTGCCAGCAGCCACCCAGCGGGGGGGCCGAACAATGAGCAGTTCTTC.

The rearrangement uses TRBV2 and TRBJ1-5; possible D gene TRBD1, 6 bases. V lost 4 bases and J lost 5, with 9 bases in between. Germline CDR1 reads SNHLY; CDR2 reads FYNNEI. The CDR3 consists of 13 residues. CDR3 amino acids: CASSVTGDQPQHF. In DNA, the CDR3 is TGTGCCAGCAGTGTGACAGGCGATCAGCCCCAGCATTTT.

This clone was counted at least ten times. The chain links TRBV2 to TRBJ2-2; 8 nucleotides line up with TRBD1. The germline gives CDR1 SNHLY, CDR2 FYNNEI. J gave up 1 base and V 4 bases, and 11 bases lay outside the gene matches. This CDR3 spans 18 amino acids. CDR3 sequence: CASSANLRDRLNTGELFF. CDR3 sequence (DNA): TGTGCCAGCAGTGCCAACCTCCGGGACAGGCTGAACACCGGGGAGCTGTTTTTT.

The chain links TRBV7-8 to TRBJ1-4; 10 bases are a match to TRBD1. CDR3 length: 13 amino acids. The V and J ends lost 8 bases and 7 bases, in that order; junction bases with no gene match: 4. The V gene's germline CDR1 is SGHVS and CDR2 FQNEAQ. The CDR3 sequence is CASGDRGREKLFF. The CDR3 DNA reads TGTGCCAGCGGGGACAGGGGACGTGAAAAACTGTTTTTT.

V usage is TRBV19 and J usage is TRBJ2-5, with 13 bases fitting TRBD2. The CDR3 loop spans 16 amino acids. Trimming cost V 0 bases and J 5 bases; bases outside gene matches: 3. The germline CDR1 and CDR2 sequences are LNHDA and SQIVND (reference sequence). The CDR3 nucleotides are TGTGCCAGTAGTATAGACCGGACTAGCGGGGGTGAGACCCAGTACTTC. The encoded protein is CASSIDRTSGGETQYF.

The chain employs TRBV12-3 or TRBV12-4 and TRBJ1-1, with a tentative D call TRBD1 (5 bases). The CDR3 has 13 amino acids. The ends were cut back, 3 bases at V and 6 bases at J, with 11 bases in the middle. The CDR3 region has the DNA TGTGCCAGCAGTTTCATGGGGGGGGCTGAAGCTTTCTTT. Translation: CASSFMGGAEAFF.

This clone showed up just a few times. The chain recombines TRBV21-1 with TRBJ2-4; TRBD1 is the table's D call, not checked against the DNA. TRBV21-1 counts as a pseudogene. The CDR3 loop spans 15 amino acids. The CDR3 bases are TGTGCCAGCCCGAACAGGGGGGGTTTTGGGAACATTCAGTACTTC. Protein sequence: CASPNRGGFGNIQYF.

The CDR3 coding sequence is TGCGCCAGCAGTGACCATGACAGGGCCGGGGAGCTGTTTTTT. Its translation is CASSDHDRAGELFF. The V gene is TRBV10-1, the J gene TRBJ2-2; TRBD1 agrees at 7 bases. Germline V lookup: CDR1 WNHNN, CDR2 SYGVQD (reference sequence). The V and J ends lost 3 bases and 6 bases, in that order; junction bases with no gene match: 4. The CDR3 is 14 residues long.

The chain employs TRBV5-1 and TRBJ1-4; D gene unclear. The germline V gene has CDR1 SGHRS and CDR2 YFSETQ. V dropped 4 bases and J dropped 3 bases, with 10 bases sitting between them. This CDR3 has 14 residues. The DNA for the CDR3 is TGCGCCAGCAGCGTAACAATGGCTAATGAAAAACTGTTTTTT. Translating it yields CASSVTMANEKLFF.

The CDR3 nucleotides are TGTGCCAGCAGCTTGGAGTACAGCGGACGCACTGAAGCTTTCTTT. Protein: CASSLEYSGRTEAFF. This sequence joins TRBV5-4 and TRBJ1-1, with no clear D. V was cut by 0 bases and J by 4 bases, with 13 bases left in between. The germline V gene encodes CDR1 SGHNT and CDR2 YYREEE (reference sequence). The CDR3 has 15 residues.

V is TRBV5-6 and J is TRBJ1-1; no firm D call. This CDR3 has 16 amino acids. CDR1 is SGHDT, CDR2 YYEEEE, per germline. Trimming pared 1 base from V and 0 bases from J, leaving 13 bases between. The CDR3 region has the DNA TGTGCCAGCAGCTTGTGGGCAACAGATGTGAACACTGAAGCTTTCTTT. Encoded protein: CASSLWATDVNTEAFF.

This chain links TRBV19 with TRBJ1-1; 9 bases are a match to TRBD1. Germline V gene sequence: CDR1 LNHDA, CDR2 SQIVND (reference sequence). With 5 bases clipped from V and 5 bases from J, the junction kept 6 bases outside the gene matches. This CDR3 is 14 amino acids long. The CDR3 DNA follows: TGTGCCAGTAGTCGGACAGGGGCGAGGACTGAAGCTTTCTTT. Translating gives CASSRTGARTEAFF.

J is TRBJ1-1 and V is TRBV5-1; the D is unclear. Per the germline V gene, CDR1 is SGHRS and CDR2 is YFSETQ. V was pared by 5 bases and J by 6 bases, with 17 bases between. This CDR3 spans 14 amino acids. The CDR3 region is CASSTVPGMAEAFF. In DNA form, the CDR3 reads TGCGCCAGCAGTACCGTCCCGGGGATGGCTGAAGCTTTCTTT.